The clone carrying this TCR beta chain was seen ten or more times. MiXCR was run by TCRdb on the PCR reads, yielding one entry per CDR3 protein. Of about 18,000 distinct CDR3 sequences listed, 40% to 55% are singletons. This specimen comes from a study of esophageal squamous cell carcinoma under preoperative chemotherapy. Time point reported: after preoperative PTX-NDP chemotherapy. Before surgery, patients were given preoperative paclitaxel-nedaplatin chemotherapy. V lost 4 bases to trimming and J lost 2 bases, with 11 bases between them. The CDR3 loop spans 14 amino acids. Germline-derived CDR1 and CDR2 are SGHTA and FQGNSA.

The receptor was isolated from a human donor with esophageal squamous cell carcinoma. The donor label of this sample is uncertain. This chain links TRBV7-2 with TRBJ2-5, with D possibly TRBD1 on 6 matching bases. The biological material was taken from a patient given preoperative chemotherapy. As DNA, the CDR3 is TGTGCCAGCAGCTACCAGACAGGACAAGAGACCCAGTACTTC. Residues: CASSYQTGQETQYF. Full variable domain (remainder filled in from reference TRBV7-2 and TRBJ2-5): GAGVSQSPSNKVTEKGKDVELRCDPISGHTALYWYRQSLGQGLEFLIYFQGNSAPDKSGLPSDRFSAERTGGSVSTLTIQRTQQEDSAVYLCASSYQTGQETQYFGPGTRLLVL.